What follows describes a single TCR beta chain. Its antigen is currently not known. Nothing much larger sits one base from this clone, and base qualities are not available. This specimen belongs to a study of technical replicates of blood from four donors (dated by TCRdb to about 2017). Libraries were built with the immunoSEQ multiplex PCR assay. TCRdb provides this immuneACCESS table in a form limited to in-frame rearrangements. Some clones are lacking; in checked studies, under half of them reflect an unresolved V gene, and why the rest are absent is not known. The sample contains about 84,000 clones, roughly 90% of them found a single time. The ten largest clonotypes hold about 0.26% of the sample. The V end gives up 6 bases and the J end 4 bases, leaving 9 bases in the junction not matched to a gene. CDR1 and CDR2 are drawn from the germline V gene: MDHEN, SYDVKM. The CDR3 starts with the cysteine, ends with the phenylalanine, and has 16 residues. The kept DNA is CDR3 alone, 48 bases in frame from the first base.

The source is a human donor in good health. The chain joins TRBV28 to TRBJ2-5; TRBD1 lines up with 12 middle nucleotides. Sequenced input: T cells isolated from PBMCs. The DNA reads as follows: TGTGCCAGCAGCCGGGGACAGGGGGCAGTTTCAGAGACCCAGTACTTC. The resulting protein is CASSRGQGAVSETQYF. Reference TRBV28 and TRBJ2-5 proteins supply the regions before and after the CDR3; the full variable domain is: DVKVTQSSRYLVKRTGEKVFLECVQDMDHENMFWYRQDPGLGLRLIYFSYDVKMKEKGDIPEGYSVSREKKERFSLILESASTNQTSMYLCASSRGQGAVSETQYFGPGTRLLVL.